The 2 T cell receptor beta chains below come from one sample, sequenced in a study of T cell responses to AZD1222 COVID-19 vaccine. Data came from immunoSEQ multiplex PCR; TCRdb stores just in-frame clones and leaves some out. The top ten clones hold about 5.5% of a sample with roughly 130,000 clones, 70% to 90% of them seen once. The input for sequencing was peripheral blood, taken on day 0 of AZD1222 vaccination. The receptors were gathered from an adult in good health.

The CDR3 DNA is TGTGCCAGCAGCTGGCCGGGCAGGGGGCTCGGGGAGCTGTTTTTT. It specifies CASSWPGRGLGELFF. The chain couples TRBV7-2 to TRBJ2-2; 8 nucleotides agree with TRBD1. The V gene's germline CDR1 is SGHTA and CDR2 FQGNSA. The V segment lost 4 bases and the J segment 7 bases; nucleotides outside the gene matches: 8. CDR3 length: 15 amino acids. Variable domain in full (rest from reference TRBV7-2 and TRBJ2-2): GAGVSQSPSNKVTEKGKDVELRCDPISGHTALYWYRQSLGQGLEFLIYFQGNSAPDKSGLPSDRFSAERTGGSVSTLTIQRTQQEDSAVYLCASSWPGRGLGELFFGEGSRLTVL.

The chain couples TRBV3-1 (or the pseudogene TRBV3-2) to TRBJ2-7, with 13 bases aligning to TRBD2. Germline values: CDR1 LGHDT, CDR2 YNNKEL (reference sequence). With 4 bases clipped from V and 1 base from J, the junction kept 1 base outside the gene matches. The CDR3 runs 15 residues. CDR3 residues: CASSRTSGRSYEQYF. As DNA, the CDR3 is TGTGCCAGCAGCCGGACTAGCGGGAGATCCTACGAGCAGTACTTC.